The 4 T cell receptor beta chains below come from one sample, sequenced in a study of T cell changes during pregnancy in multiple sclerosis. Using immunoSEQ multiplex PCR, the repertoire was profiled, and TCRdb retains in-frame clones only, with some absent. The data show over 9,000 clones, approximately 80% seen once. The material was CD8+ T cells from peripheral blood mononuclear cells, obtained after pregnancy. These receptors were collected from a female donor in good health, enrolled as a control in a pregnancy study.

The rearrangement links TRBV4-2 to TRBJ2-1, with 9 bases fitting TRBD2. This CDR3 has 15 amino acids. Germline values: CDR1 LGHNA, CDR2 YNFKEQ. Trimming at V came to 1 base and at J to 10 bases, leaving 8 bases not matched to a gene. The CDR3 loop is CASSQVAGEVREQFF. The CDR3 nucleotides are TGTGCCAGCAGCCAAGTAGCGGGAGAGGTCCGGGAGCAGTTCTTC.

This sequence joins TRBV18 and TRBJ2-1; D call uncertain. V dropped 3 bases and J dropped 4 bases, with 16 bases sitting between them. The CDR3 spans 16 residues. Germline CDR1 and CDR2: KGHSH and LQKENI. The CDR3 DNA follows: TGTGCCAGCTCACCGATGCGCTATACCTCGTACAATGAGCAGTTCTTC. Its protein is CASSPMRYTSYNEQFF. Complete variable domain (other parts from reference TRBV18 and TRBJ2-1): NAGVMQNPRHLVRRRGQEARLRCSPMKGHSHVYWYRQLPEEGLKFMVYLQKENIIDESGMPKERFSAEFPKEGPSILRIQQVVRGDSAAYFCASSPMRYTSYNEQFFGPGTRLTVL.

This CDR3 reads CSATPGGELFF. CDR3 nucleotides: TGCAGCGCTACCCCCGGCGGGGAGCTGTTTTTT. The J gene is TRBJ2-2, the V gene TRBV29-1; D remains ambiguous. The CDR3 has 11 amino acids. Germline CDR1 is SQVTM and CDR2 is ANQGSEA. The ends were cut back, 7 bases at V and 7 bases at J, with 10 bases in the middle.

The chain uses TRBV2 and TRBJ2-3; 11 nucleotides match TRBD2. This CDR3 region has 18 residues. Germline values: CDR1 SNHLY, CDR2 FYNNEI. The J segment lost 5 bases and the V segment lost 0 bases, leaving 10 bases of the junction unmatched. In nucleotides, the CDR3 is TGTGCCAGCAGTGAAGCGAACGGGGGACTAGCGGTGAGAGATACGCAGTATTTT. This translates into CASSEANGGLAVRDTQYF. Drawing the rest from reference TRBV2 and TRBJ2-3, the complete variable domain is EPEVTQTPSHQVTQMGQEVILRCVPISNHLYFYWYRQILGQKVEFLVSFYNNEISEKSEIFDDQFSVERPDGSNFTLKIRSTKLEDSAMYFCASSEANGGLAVRDTQYFGPGTRLTVL.